This TCR beta chain was found in a study of cytomegalovirus exposure and HLA in healthy donors. CDR1 and CDR2 (germline): MGHRA, YSYEKL. The CDR3 runs to 17 residues. The J segment lost 4 bases and the V segment lost 3 bases, leaving 8 bases of the junction unmatched. A note on this clone: Its antigen is as yet unknown.

Researchers ran the PCR with 60 Vbeta and 13 Jbeta primers. Libraries were prepared by immunoSEQ multiplex PCR; TCRdb keeps only in-frame clonotypes and omits some of them. The table lists some 44,000 clones, 87% of them singletons. Regarding the study as a whole: Indistinguishable V segments, including TRBV6-2 and TRBV6-3, were excluded.

Sequencing was carried out using PBMCs. The sequence was obtained from a woman aged 40 to 50 in good health and CMV-seropositive. This chain links TRBV4-1 with TRBJ2-5; 13 nucleotides agree with TRBD2. The CDR3 DNA is TGCGCCAGCAGCCAGGAACCCCGGACTAGCGGGGGAGAGACCCAGTACTTC. This codes for CASSQEPRTSGGETQYF.